This T cell receptor (beta chain) was recovered during a study of T-cell reconstitution after alpha-beta-depleted transplantation in children (dated by TCRdb to the mid-2010s). For context, the study as a whole: Using TCR repertoire profiling, the study followed T-cell immune reconstitution in a quantitative way in children after TCRalphabeta/CD19-depleted allogeneic hematopoietic cell transplantation.

The V end gives up 5 bases and the J end 3 bases, leaving 7 bases in the junction not matched to a gene. CDR1 is given as SEHNR and CDR2 as FQNEAQ, both from the germline V gene (reference sequence). From the cysteine through the phenylalanine, the CDR3 covers 15 amino acids. Kept here is only the CDR3 DNA, which spans 45 bases and is read in frame from base 1. This clonotype turned up a few times. The antigen it binds to is not known. Base qualities are not provided; no much larger clone lies one nucleotide away. Preparation of the library involved PCR. Sequencing used an Illumina HiSeq 2500. TCR library preparation used molecular barcoding, with unique molecular identifiers applied to normalize quantification of the TCRbeta repertoire. TCRdb itself trimmed the public reads at Q25 with fastp, ran MiXCR and retained productive beta chains. CDR3 protein duplicates are merged, each entry listing the most common genes and DNA. In all, the sample holds some 550,000 distinct CDR3 sequences, and around 16% of those were seen once. 3.3% of the sample is taken by the ten largest.

The chain couples TRBV7-9 to TRBJ1-5; the central 7 bases match TRBD1. The source of this sequence is a human donor who donated a stem cell graft to a child with acute lymphoblastic leukemia. Specimen: PBMCs from the stem cell graft donor, collected from the stem cell graft. CDR3 sequence: CASSGVGTVNQPQHF. The nucleotide sequence reads as follows: TGTGCCAGCAGCGGGGTCGGGACAGTCAATCAGCCCCAGCATTTT.